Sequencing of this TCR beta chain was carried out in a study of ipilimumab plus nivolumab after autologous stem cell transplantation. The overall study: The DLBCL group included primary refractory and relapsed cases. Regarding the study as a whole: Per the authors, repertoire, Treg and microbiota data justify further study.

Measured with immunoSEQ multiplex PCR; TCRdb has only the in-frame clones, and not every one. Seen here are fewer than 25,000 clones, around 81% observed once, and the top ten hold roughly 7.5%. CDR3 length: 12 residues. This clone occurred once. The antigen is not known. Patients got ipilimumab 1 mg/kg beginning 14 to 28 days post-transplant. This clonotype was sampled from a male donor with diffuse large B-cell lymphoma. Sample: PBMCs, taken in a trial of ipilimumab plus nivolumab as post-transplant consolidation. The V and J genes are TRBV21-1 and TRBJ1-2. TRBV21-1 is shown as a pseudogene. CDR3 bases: TGTGCCAGCAGCATCCGACCCGGGGGCTACACCTTC. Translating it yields CASSIRPGGYTF.